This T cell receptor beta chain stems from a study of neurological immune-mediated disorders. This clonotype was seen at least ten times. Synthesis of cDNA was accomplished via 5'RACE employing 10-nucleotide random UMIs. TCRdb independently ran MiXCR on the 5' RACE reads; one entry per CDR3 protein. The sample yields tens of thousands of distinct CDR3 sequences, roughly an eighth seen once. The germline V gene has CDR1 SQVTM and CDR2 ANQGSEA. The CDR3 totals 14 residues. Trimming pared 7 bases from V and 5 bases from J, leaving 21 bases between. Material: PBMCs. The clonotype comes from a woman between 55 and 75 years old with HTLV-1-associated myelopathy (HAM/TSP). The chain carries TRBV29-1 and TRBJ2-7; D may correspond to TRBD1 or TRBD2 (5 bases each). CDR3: CSATAPGRDDEQYF. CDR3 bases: TGCAGCGCCACCGCCCCTGGCAGGGACGACGAGCAGTACTTC.